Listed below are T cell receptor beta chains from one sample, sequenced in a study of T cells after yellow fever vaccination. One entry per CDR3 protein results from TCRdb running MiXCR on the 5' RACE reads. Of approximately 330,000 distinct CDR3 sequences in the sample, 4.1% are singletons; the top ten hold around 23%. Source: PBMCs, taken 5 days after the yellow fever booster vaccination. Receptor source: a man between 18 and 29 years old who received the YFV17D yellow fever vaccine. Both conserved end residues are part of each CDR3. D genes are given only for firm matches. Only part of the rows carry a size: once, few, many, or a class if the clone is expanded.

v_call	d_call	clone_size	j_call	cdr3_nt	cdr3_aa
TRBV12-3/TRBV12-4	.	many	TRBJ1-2	TGTGCCAGCAGCTTGGACAGAATCTATGGCTACACCTTC	CASSLDRIYGYTF
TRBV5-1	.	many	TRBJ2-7	TGCGCCAGCAGCTTCCTTGTTGGCGGGGACTCCTACGAGCAGTACTTC	CASSFLVGGDSYEQYF
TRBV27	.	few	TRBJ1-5	TGTGCCAGCAGCTCCCACGGTGGCGGTCAGCCCCAGCATTTT	CASSSHGGGQPQHF
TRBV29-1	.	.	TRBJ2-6	TGCAGCGCTGGGAACGTCCTGACTTTC	CSAGNVLTF
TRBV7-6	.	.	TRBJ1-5	TGTGCCAGCAGCTTAGCGCGAGGGGACCTCAATCAGCCCCAGCATTTT	CASSLARGDLNQPQHF
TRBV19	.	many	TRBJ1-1	TGTGCCAGTAGTATAGATCGAAGGTGGACTGAAGCTTTCTTT	CASSIDRRWTEAFF
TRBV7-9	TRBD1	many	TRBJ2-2	TGTGCCAGCAGCCTTGACAGGGCCGGGGAGCTGTTTTTT	CASSLDRAGELFF
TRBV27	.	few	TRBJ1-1	TGTGCCAGCAGAAGAGGCGCCTCGAACACTGAAGCTTTCTTT	CASRRGASNTEAFF
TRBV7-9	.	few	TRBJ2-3	TGTGCCAGCAGTACAGATAGCGCGGATACGCAGTATTTT	CASSTDSADTQYF
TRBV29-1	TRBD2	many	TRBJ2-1	TGCAGCGTTGAAGATCCCGTTAGCGGGGGGCCCTCCTACAATGAGCAGTTCTTC	CSVEDPVSGGPSYNEQFF
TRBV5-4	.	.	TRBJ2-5	TGTGCCAGCAGCTTGGGGGGACTCAGTCGGCGGGAGACCCAGTACTTC	CASSLGGLSRRETQYF
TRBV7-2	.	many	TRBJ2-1	TGTGCCAGCAGCTTAGGGGTCCCTTCCTACAATGAGCAGTTCTTC	CASSLGVPSYNEQFF
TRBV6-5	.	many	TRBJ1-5	TGTGCCAGCAGTTACGTTCCGGGTCAGCCCCAGCATTTT	CASSYVPGQPQHF
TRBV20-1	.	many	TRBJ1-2	TGCAGTGCTAGAATAGGCTCCTTTAACTATGGCTACACCTTC	CSARIGSFNYGYTF
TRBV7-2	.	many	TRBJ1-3	TGTGCCAGCAGCCTCCCGCCAGCGGGAAACACCATATATTTT	CASSLPPAGNTIYF
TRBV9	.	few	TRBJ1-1	TGTGCCAGCCTTGGGGGACAAGACACTGAAGCTTTCTTT	CASLGGQDTEAFF